The following is a TCR beta chain sequence with its context. It was healthy donors who served as the controls, matched for age and sex. Negative isolation yielded the CD8+ and CD4+ T cells, while FACS enriched the TEMRA cells. The authors reverse transcribed roughly 0.5 to 1 ug RNA with random hexamers. TCR beta CDR3 was amplified by immunoSEQ covering 54 Vbeta and 13 Jbeta. One entry per CDR3 protein results from TCRdb running MiXCR on the immunoSEQ multiplex PCR reads. This sample carries roughly 110,000 distinct CDR3 sequences, under 95% of them seen once, and the ten largest clones take over 0.1%. These data belong to a study of CD8 T cells in Susac syndrome. Germline assignment: CDR1 SQVTM and CDR2 ANQGSEA. The V end was cut by 7 bases, the J end by 1 base, with 13 bases between. This CDR3 spans 13 amino acids.

V and J are TRBV29-1 and TRBJ2-5; D gene ambiguous. Sequenced: CD8+ T cells from PBMCs. This sequence was found in a human donor in good health. The CDR3 sequence: CSGGIGLQETQYF. In nucleotides, the CDR3 is TGCAGCGGGGGAATAGGCCTCCAAGAGACCCAGTACTTC. Looking up the rest from reference TRBV29-1 and TRBJ2-5 gives the full variable domain: SAVISQKPSRDICQRGTSLTIQCQVDSQVTMMFWYRQQPGQSLTLIATANQGSEATYESGFVIDKFPISRPNLTFSTLTVSNMSPEDSSIYLCSGGIGLQETQYFGPGTRLLVL.